The rows below give T cell receptor beta chains drawn from one sample of a study of T cell responses to AZD1222 COVID-19 vaccine. Sequencing was performed with immunoSEQ multiplex PCR; in TCRdb, only in-frame clones are kept and a portion is missing. Of 100,000 to 150,000 clones listed, around 88% are singletons. The sequences come from peripheral blood, collected on day 0 of AZD1222 vaccination. These TCRs come from an adult in good health. CDR3s include the opening cysteine and the closing phenylalanine or tryptophan.

v_gene	len	CDR3aa
TRBV27	13	CASSPFNTGELFF
TRBV11-2	15	CASTPRTGGKNEQFF
TRBV7-3	15	CASSLSGGGGNTIYF
TRBV9	13	CASSVFPNTEAFF
TRBV7-3	13	CASSLGVQETQYF
TRBV3-1/TRBV3-2	16	CASSKGDRGRKETQYF
TRBV18	13	CASSPDLDNEQFF
TRBV6-5	13	CASSLGYNQPQHF
TRBV19	13	CASSPGVRQPQHF
TRBV7-3	13	CASSRLANTEAFF
TRBV5-1	12	CASSSSSYEQYF
TRBV6-5	11	CASSPGVGYTF
TRBV10-3	13	CAIRGKLNTEAFF
TRBV28	15	CASSLGRAGGSPLHF
TRBV12-3/TRBV12-4	12	CASSFRSSPLHF
TRBV5-6	14	CASSGTDHYNEQFF
TRBV4-2	15	CASSQDRDSNQPQHF
TRBV3-1/TRBV3-2	16	CASSPGRGGGGNTIYF
TRBV16	15	CASSRQRQGSYGYTF
TRBV6-5	14	CASRRLAGPYEQYF